This record concerns one T cell receptor beta chain sequence. The CDR3 is made up of 14 amino acids. Trimming took 3 bases from V and 9 from J; bases not matched to a gene: 8. Germline assignment: CDR1 SGHRS and CDR2 YFSETQ. These data belong to a study of blood T cell repertoires in COVID-19. Study summary: Material from acute and convalescent COVID-19 was sourced from the United States, Italy and Spain. Nucleic acid was either cDNA or gDNA, and it came from T cells, B-cell-depleted T cells, or PBMCs.

Sequencing was performed with immunoSEQ multiplex PCR; in TCRdb, only in-frame clones are kept and a portion is missing. The sample has around 150,000 clones; approximately 80% are singletons. Categorization into cohorts depended on clinical history that participants reported. The TCR was taken from a woman aged 40-49 years who had recovered from COVID-19. The sequencing input was PBMCs or T cells enriched from blood (not recorded which). The gene calls are TRBV5-1 and TRBJ2-1; TRBD2 aligns across 8 bases. The CDR3 region is CASSSGLASGEQFF. The CDR3 DNA is TGCGCCAGCAGCTCCGGACTAGCCTCTGGTGAGCAGTTCTTC. Combining the CDR3 with reference TRBV5-1 and TRBJ2-1 gives the whole variable domain KAGVTQTPRYLIKTRGQQVTLSCSPISGHRSVSWYQQTPGQGLQFLFEYFSETQRNKGNFPGRFSGRQFSNSRSEMNVSTLELGDSALYLCASSSGLASGEQFFGPGTRLTVL.